The T cell receptor (beta chain) described here comes from a study of blood T cell repertoires in COVID-19. Study-level information: In each case, the material was cDNA or gDNA derived from T cells, B-cell-depleted T cells, or PBMCs.

In the authors' workflow: Using reference gene primer amplification, nucleated cell counts were estimated. Sequenced by immunoSEQ multiplex PCR; TCRdb stores in-frame clones only, minus some. V and J calls and clone size follow that table, whereas D and trimming were derived from the DNA. The sample includes some 330,000 clones, roughly four fifths of them seen just once. The CDR3 totals 16 residues. The germline V gene has CDR1 SGHAT and CDR2 FQDESV (reference sequence). V lost 5 bases, J lost 5 bases, and 8 bases stayed unmatched. Two negative PCRs, clearance, or symptom resolution were required of recovered Cohort 3 donors.

The chain combines TRBV11-1 with TRBJ2-5, with TRBD2 identical over 13 bases. The clonotype comes from a woman aged 45-65 years who had recovered from COVID-19. The specimen sequenced was PBMCs or T cells enriched from blood (not recorded which). The CDR3 sequence is CASSPTSGGPRETQYF. CDR3 bases: TGTGCCAGCAGCCCGACTAGCGGGGGGCCGAGGGAGACCCAGTACTTC.